This is a list of T cell receptor beta chains from one sample in a study of blood T cell repertoires in COVID-19. TCRdb's copy holds only in-frame clones and misses some; the assay was immunoSEQ multiplex PCR. The data hold 250,000 to 350,000 clones, with around 81% observed a single time. The sequenced sample consisted of peripheral blood. These receptors were taken from a woman in her forties or fifties with active or convalescent COVID-19. The CDR3 runs from the conserved cysteine through the conserved F or W. The D gene is left open where the match is weak. The size of a clone is reported for some rows only, either as once, few or many, or as a class for expanded clones.

V gene	clone size	J gene	D gene	CDR3 protein	CDR3 DNA
TRBV7-2	-	TRBJ2-7	-	CASSPEGPGISYEQYF	TGTGCCAGCAGTCCAGAAGGGCCAGGGATCTCCTACGAGCAGTACTTC
TRBV14	few	TRBJ1-2	TRBD1	CASSKDRGREMRGYTF	TGTGCCAGCAGCAAAGACAGGGGGCGCGAGATGAGGGGCTACACCTTC
TRBV5-1	-	TRBJ2-1	-	CASSLLRGGEQFF	TGCGCCAGCAGCTTGCTGAGAGGGGGTGAGCAGTTCTTC
TRBV5-1	-	TRBJ1-5	TRBD1	CASSPGTGDQPQHF	TGCGCCAGCAGCCCGGGGACAGGGGATCAGCCCCAGCATTTT
TRBV5-1	-	TRBJ2-7	TRBD1	CASSLEGTGALRSYEQYF	TGCGCCAGCAGCTTGGAGGGGACAGGCGCACTTCGTTCCTACGAGCAGTACTTC
TRBV7-9	-	TRBJ2-5	-	CASSPGSQETQYF	TGTGCCAGCAGTCCGGGATCTCAAGAGACCCAGTACTTC
TRBV5-1	-	TRBJ1-6	-	CASSLEAGNSPLHF	TGCGCCAGCAGCTTGGAGGCGGGGAATTCACCCCTCCACTTT
TRBV9	-	TRBJ2-2	-	CASSANRWELNTGELFF	TGTGCCAGCAGCGCGAATCGATGGGAGCTGAACACCGGGGAGCTGTTTTTT
TRBV7-9	-	TRBJ1-4	-	CASSSVRGRPNEKLFF	TGTGCCAGCAGCTCAGTGAGAGGGCGACCTAATGAAAAACTGTTTTTT
TRBV11-1	-	TRBJ2-3	-	CASSPRRTGGDTQYF	TGTGCCAGCAGCCCCCGAAGGACGGGCGGGGATACGCAGTATTTT
TRBV21-1	-	TRBJ1-5	-	CASSKGGQYSNQPQHF	TGTGCCAGCAGCAAAGGAGGACAGTATAGCAATCAGCCCCAGCATTTT
TRBV11-2	-	TRBJ2-3	TRBD1	CASSSGQEWRTDTQYF	TGTGCCAGCAGCTCCGGACAGGAATGGAGAACAGATACGCAGTATTTT
TRBV29-1	-	TRBJ1-2	-	CSVGGLEGRFSFGYTF	TGCAGCGTTGGGGGCCTGGAGGGGAGGTTCAGCTTTGGCTACACCTTC
TRBV2	-	TRBJ2-1	TRBD2	CASSGPSGSGEQFF	TGTGCCAGCAGTGGCCCTAGCGGGAGCGGTGAGCAGTTCTTC
TRBV7-8	-	TRBJ2-7	-	CASSPVRGYFYEQYF	TGTGCCAGCAGCCCGGTTAGAGGGTATTTCTACGAGCAGTACTTC
TRBV6-5	once	TRBJ2-3	-	CASGRERADTQYF	TGTGCCAGCGGTCGGGAGCGCGCAGATACGCAGTATTTT
TRBV18	-	TRBJ1-2	-	CASSLPGKLDGYTF	TGTGCCAGCTCACTTCCAGGGAAATTGGATGGCTACACCTTC
TRBV4-1	-	TRBJ1-4	-	CASSQEDTRGEKLFF	TGCGCCAGCAGCCAAGAAGACACCCGGGGTGAAAAACTGTTTTTT
TRBV19	-	TRBJ1-6	-	CASVGSAGASPLHF	TGTGCCAGCGTTGGGTCGGCGGGGGCGTCACCCCTCCACTTT
TRBV27	-	TRBJ2-1	TRBD1	CASSAYRDRHPNEQFF	TGTGCCAGCAGTGCCTACCGGGACAGACACCCCAATGAGCAGTTCTTC
TRBV19	many	TRBJ2-4	-	CASSNPGEKNIQYF	TGTGCCAGCAGCAACCCCGGGGAGAAAAACATTCAGTACTTC
TRBV7-9	-	TRBJ2-5	TRBD2	CASSYAGGETQYF	TGTGCCAGCAGCTATGCGGGAGGCGAGACCCAGTACTTC
TRBV15	-	TRBJ1-5	-	CATSMGGGGDQPQHF	TGTGCCACCAGCATGGGAGGGGGTGGAGATCAGCCCCAGCATTTT
TRBV6-1	-	TRBJ1-3	TRBD1	CASSEVLPGQGGNTIYF	TGTGCCAGCAGTGAAGTCTTACCGGGACAGGGGGGAAACACCATATATTTT
TRBV6-5	-	TRBJ2-7	TRBD2	CASMRELPYEQYF	TGTGCCAGCATGCGGGAGTTACCCTACGAGCAGTACTTC
TRBV10-3	-	TRBJ2-7	-	CAIRRDMSYEQYF	TGTGCCATCAGACGGGACATGTCCTACGAGCAGTACTTC
TRBV12-3/TRBV12-4	-	TRBJ2-2	-	CASSLHTGELFF	TGTGCCAGCAGTCTTCACACCGGGGAGCTGTTTTTT
TRBV12-3/TRBV12-4	-	TRBJ1-5	-	CASRENNQPQHF	TGTGCCAGCAGGGAGAACAATCAGCCCCAGCATTTT
TRBV5-6	-	TRBJ2-2	TRBD1	CASSNYRGLDTGELFF	TGTGCCAGCAGCAATTACAGGGGGCTCGACACCGGGGAGCTGTTTTTT
TRBV21-1	-	TRBJ2-5	-	CASSGGTGVETQYF	TGTGCCAGCAGCGGGGGGACAGGGGTTGAGACCCAGTACTTC
TRBV5-1	few	TRBJ2-5	TRBD2	CASSSGLAGGGLIETQYF	TGCGCCAGCAGCAGTGGACTAGCGGGAGGAGGGTTGATAGAGACCCAGTACTTC
TRBV4-2	-	TRBJ1-2	-	CASSQDPEQGLGGYTF	TGTGCCAGCAGCCAAGACCCCGAGCAGGGATTGGGTGGCTACACCTTC
TRBV14	-	TRBJ2-7	TRBD2	CASSQRGRADYEQYF	TGTGCCAGCAGCCAACGTGGGAGGGCCGACTACGAGCAGTACTTC
TRBV7-2	-	TRBJ2-7	TRBD2	CASSSRRLAGVGTEQYF	TGTGCCAGCAGCTCAAGGCGACTAGCGGGAGTTGGGACCGAGCAGTACTTC
TRBV4-1	-	TRBJ1-2	-	CASSQDLGSANYGYTF	TGCGCCAGCAGCCAAGATCTTGGCAGTGCAAACTATGGCTACACCTTC
TRBV7-6	-	TRBJ2-5	TRBD2	CASSLSTSGRSQKETQYF	TGTGCCAGCAGCTTATCTACTAGCGGGAGATCTCAAAAAGAGACCCAGTACTTC
TRBV5-1	-	TRBJ1-1	-	CASSWGDGRDTEAFF	TGCGCCAGCAGCTGGGGAGACGGCCGCGACACTGAAGCTTTCTTT
TRBV28	few	TRBJ1-6	-	CASSFGVLSNSPLHF	TGTGCCAGCAGTTTCGGGGTATTGAGTAATTCACCCCTCCACTTT
TRBV30	-	TRBJ2-7	TRBD2	CAWSVPRRIGLAASYEQYF	TGTGCCTGGAGTGTACCCCGAAGAATCGGACTAGCGGCCTCCTACGAGCAGTACTTC
TRBV19	-	TRBJ1-1	-	CASTHTGSRTEAFF	TGTGCCAGTACCCACACAGGGTCACGCACTGAAGCTTTCTTT
TRBV12-3/TRBV12-4	once	TRBJ2-1	-	CASSGTYNEQFF	TGTGCCAGCAGCGGGACTTACAATGAGCAGTTCTTC
TRBV7-2	-	TRBJ2-7	TRBD2	CASSDQRQAGGSYEQYF	TGTGCCAGCAGCGATCAAAGGCAAGCGGGAGGGAGCTACGAGCAGTACTTC
TRBV15	-	TRBJ2-3	TRBD1	CATSRDMAGGFYTDTQYF	TGTGCCACCAGCAGAGATATGGCAGGGGGCTTTTACACAGATACGCAGTATTTT
TRBV6-5	-	TRBJ2-1	-	CASSSTQGHYEQFF	TGTGCCAGCAGTTCCACACAGGGTCATTATGAGCAGTTCTTC
TRBV5-1	-	TRBJ2-7	-	CASSFHQEQYF	TGCGCCAGCAGCTTTCATCAAGAGCAGTACTTC
TRBV10-2	-	TRBJ1-6	-	CASSGRGIATSPLHF	TGCGCCAGCAGTGGTCGAGGCATAGCTACATCACCCCTCCACTTT
TRBV30	-	TRBJ1-5	-	CAWSVHRNQPQHF	TGTGCCTGGAGTGTACACCGCAATCAGCCCCAGCATTTT
TRBV7-9	-	TRBJ1-1	TRBD1	CASTAGQGGNTEAFF	TGTGCCAGCACCGCGGGACAGGGGGGGAACACTGAAGCTTTCTTT
TRBV5-1	-	TRBJ2-1	TRBD1	CASSLGQGGEQFF	TGCGCCAGCAGCTTGGGACAGGGCGGTGAGCAGTTCTTC
TRBV2	-	TRBJ2-7	TRBD2	CASSEAWASGRPRSYEQYF	TGTGCCAGCAGTGAAGCTTGGGCTAGCGGGAGGCCTCGGTCCTACGAGCAGTACTTC
TRBV2	-	TRBJ2-1	-	CASNRGSNNEQFF	TGTGCCAGCAACCGAGGGTCCAACAATGAGCAGTTCTTC
TRBV6-5	-	TRBJ2-7	TRBD1	CASSWTGPIYEQYF	TGTGCCAGCAGCTGGACAGGCCCCATTTACGAGCAGTACTTC
TRBV4-2	once	TRBJ1-5	-	CASSFSGVANQPQHF	TGTGCCAGCAGCTTTTCAGGGGTGGCAAATCAGCCCCAGCATTTT
TRBV3-1/TRBV3-2	-	TRBJ1-1	-	CASSQIGTEAFF	TGTGCCAGCAGCCAAATCGGCACTGAAGCTTTCTTT
TRBV10-2	-	TRBJ1-2	-	CASSESGRRRGYTF	TGCGCCAGCAGTGAGTCAGGACGGCGGAGGGGCTACACCTTC
TRBV5-1	once	TRBJ2-7	TRBD2	CASSRTRTGGEQYF	TGCGCCAGCAGCCGGACCAGGACGGGGGGCGAGCAGTACTTC
TRBV2	-	TRBJ1-1	TRBD1	CASSYTGALGDSTEAFF	TGTGCCAGCAGTTACACAGGGGCCCTCGGGGATTCAACTGAAGCTTTCTTT
TRBV7-3	-	TRBJ2-3	TRBD2	CASSLFASGTSDTQYF	TGTGCCAGCAGCTTATTTGCTAGCGGAACCTCCGATACGCAGTATTTT
TRBV11-2	few	TRBJ2-1	TRBD2	CASSTLSGSGRENEQFF	TGTGCCAGCAGCACCCTATCTGGAAGCGGGAGGGAAAATGAGCAGTTCTTC